This entry lists 15 T cell receptor beta chains sequenced from one sample in a study of cytomegalovirus exposure and HLA in healthy donors. Amplification used 60 Vbeta primers and 13 Jbeta primers. The protocol was immunoSEQ multiplex PCR, while the TCRdb copy is restricted to in-frame clones and leaves out a portion. With under 150,000 clones in the sample, the ten largest clones hold 1.5% to 2%. The sample comprised PBMCs. These receptors all stem from a woman aged 60-70 years in good health and CMV-seronegative.

V and J are TRBV27 and TRBJ1-5; unclear D gene. Deletions cut 6 bases from V and 5 bases from J, with 11 bases between. The CDR3 has 13 residues. Germline-derived CDR1 and CDR2 are MNHEY and SMNVEV (reference sequence). The CDR3 coding sequence is TGTGCCAGCAGCATCATGGCTGATCAGCCCCAGCATTTT. This codes for CASSIMADQPQHF.

The chain joins TRBV2 to TRBJ1-5; D call uncertain. Trimming removed 3 bases at V and 5 bases at J, with 8 bases between. The CDR3 is 13 amino acids. Germline loops: CDR1 SNHLY, CDR2 FYNNEI. DNA for the CDR3: TGTGCCAGCAGTGATGGGCTCCATCAGCCCCAGCATTTT. It translates to CASSDGLHQPQHF.

The rearrangement joins TRBV18 to TRBJ2-7; 9 positions match TRBD2. Germline loops: CDR1 KGHSH, CDR2 LQKENI. CDR3 length: 15 residues. J was trimmed by 4 bases and V by 3 bases; bases with no gene match: 7. The CDR3 here is CASSPTSGGVYEQYF. CDR3 sequence (DNA): TGTGCCAGCTCACCGACTAGCGGAGGGGTTTACGAGCAGTACTTC.

The rearrangement joins TRBV27 to TRBJ2-7, with D possibly being TRBD1 (6 bases). This CDR3 has 19 residues. The V and J ends lost 3 bases and 2 bases respectively, with 26 bases between them. Germline lookup yields CDR1 MNHEY and CDR2 SMNVEV (reference sequence). CDR3 amino acids: CASSFVGKSDWAGAYEQYF. CDR3 DNA sequence: TGTGCCAGCAGTTTCGTCGGTAAAAGTGACTGGGCAGGGGCCTACGAGCAGTACTTC.

The chain combines TRBV19 with TRBJ2-3; D not resolved. The CDR3 is 15 amino acids. Per germline, CDR1 LNHDA and CDR2 SQIVND (reference sequence). Trimming took off 3 bases at V and 4 bases at J, with 14 bases between the two ends. This chain's CDR3 is CASSMVDSSADTQYF. Here the CDR3 DNA reads TGTGCCAGTAGTATGGTCGATTCCAGCGCAGATACGCAGTATTTT.

V and J are TRBV10-1 and TRBJ2-7, with a weak D call TRBD2 (5 bases). V lost 8 bases, J lost 2 bases, and 13 bases lay in between. The CDR3 consists of 13 residues. In germline, CDR1 is WNHNN, CDR2 SYGVQD (reference sequence). CDR3 sequence: CASARGPPYEQYF. The CDR3 region has the DNA TGCGCCAGCGCCCGAGGGCCCCCCTACGAGCAGTACTTC.

V and J are TRBV4-1 and TRBJ1-2; a possible D gene is TRBD1 (5 bases). V was cut by 0 bases and J by 14 bases, with 22 bases left in between. There are 15 residues in the CDR3. Germline-derived CDR1 and CDR2 are MGHRA and YSYEKL. This chain's CDR3 is CASSQDSRVEGIVTF. The CDR3 nucleotides are TGCGCCAGCAGCCAAGATAGTAGGGTGGAGGGGATCGTTACCTTC.

The chain combines TRBV19 with TRBJ2-7; D is perhaps TRBD2 (6 bases). This CDR3 contains 18 residues. Trimming removed 1 base at V and 4 bases at J, with 23 bases between. Germline loops: CDR1 LNHDA, CDR2 SQIVND (reference sequence). For the CDR3, the DNA is TGTGCCAGTAGTATAGGGGCCCCTCGGCGGGAACGGGTGTACGAGCAGTACTTC. It translates to CASSIGAPRRERVYEQYF.

This chain uses TRBV28 with TRBJ1-5, with 8 bases identical to TRBD1. CDR3 length: 13 amino acids. Germline V gene data show CDR1 as MDHEN and CDR2 as SYDVKM. V lost 5 bases to trimming and J lost 7 bases; unmatched junction nucleotides: 4. This chain's CDR3 is CASSVTGEQPQHF. CDR3 coding DNA: TGTGCCAGCAGTGTGACAGGGGAGCAGCCCCAGCATTTT.

The rearrangement joins TRBV4-1 to TRBJ2-3, with D possibly TRBD2 on 5 matching bases. The CDR3 sequence is 16 residues long. Germline CDR1 reads MGHRA; CDR2 reads YSYEKL. V gave up 3 bases and J gave up 1 base, with 14 bases separating them. CDR3 coding DNA: TGCGCCAGCAGCCAGGCTTCGGGGTTCGGCACAGATACGCAGTATTTT. Its protein is CASSQASGFGTDTQYF.

The V call is TRBV4-1, the J call TRBJ2-7, with D perhaps TRBD2 (6 bases). The germline V and J ends were trimmed by 2 bases and 2 bases, with 19 bases remaining between them. CDR1 is MGHRA, CDR2 YSYEKL, per germline. The CDR3 covers 17 residues. The CDR3 region is CASSQSFRRDHPYEQYF. The CDR3 DNA is TGCGCCAGCAGCCAAAGTTTTCGGCGGGATCATCCCTACGAGCAGTACTTC.

V is TRBV5-1 and J is TRBJ2-5; 12 bases are shared with TRBD1. The end of the DNA aligns better with TRBJ2-7, so the J call may be wrong. Germline assignment: CDR1 SGHRS and CDR2 YFSETQ. This CDR3 is 14 amino acids long. In DNA, the CDR3 is TGCGCCAGCAGCCAGGGACAGGGGGCGTACGAGCAGTACTTC. Translating gives CASSQGQGAYEQYF.

J is TRBJ1-6 and V is TRBV6-5; D is perhaps TRBD1 (6 bases). The V end was cut by 5 bases, the J end by 9 bases, with 17 bases between. CDR3 size: 15 residues. CDR1 is MNHEY, CDR2 SVGAGI, per germline. CDR3 amino acids: CASSQGRVLGSPLHF. DNA for the CDR3: TGTGCCAGCAGTCAGGGGCGCGTCCTTGGTTCACCCCTCCACTTT.

The genes are TRBV19 and TRBJ2-2; D is perhaps TRBD1 (6 bases). Germline CDR1 is LNHDA and CDR2 is SQIVND (reference sequence). The V end was cut by 2 bases, the J end by 1 base, with 11 bases between. The CDR3 contains 16 residues. The CDR3 loop reads CASSIRARGNTGELFF. The CDR3 bases are TGTGCCAGTAGTATAAGGGCCAGGGGGAACACCGGGGAGCTGTTTTTT.

This chain uses TRBV6-1 with TRBJ2-1, with 7 bases lining up with TRBD2. The CDR3 length is 13 residues. The V gene's germline CDR1 is MNHNS and CDR2 SASEGT. J was trimmed by 9 bases and V by 3 bases; bases with no gene match: 5. CDR3 bases: TGTGCCAGCAGTGACGGGGGGAGGATTGAGCAGTTCTTC. Its translation is CASSDGGRIEQFF.